This T cell receptor (beta chain) was recovered during a study of OX40 agonist ivuxolimab in advanced cancers. As for this clone: Its antigen is undetermined.

Repertoires were generated with immunoSEQ multiplex PCR, while TCRdb's copy carries only in-frame clones and drops some. This table has tens of thousands of clones, roughly 87% appearing once. V gave up 4 bases and J gave up 4 bases, with 8 bases separating them. The CDR3 covers 12 residues. Germline V lookup: CDR1 SGHDT, CDR2 YYEEEE. Study conclusions and caveats: Relative to CD4+, CD8+ T cells held more expanded clones on average. CD4+ and CD8+ T cells in blood underwent clonal expansion by week 6 at 0.1 to 3.0 mg/kg.

Excluded were patients having autoimmune disease history or systemic immunosuppression. Here the sequenced sample was CD4+ or CD8+ T cells sorted from blood, taken in a trial of the OX40 agonist ivuxolimab. The TCR originated in an adult with an advanced solid tumor such as melanoma, head and neck, liver or kidney cancer. This chain links TRBV5-6 with TRBJ2-5; D remains ambiguous. CDR3: CASSRRGETQYF. CDR3 bases: TGTGCCAGCAGCAGACGTGGAGAGACCCAGTACTTC.